This is a list of T cell receptor beta chains from one sample in a study of identifying expanded T cells in peripheral blood. The method was immunoSEQ multiplex PCR; TCRdb's version includes in-frame clones alone and lacks a portion of them. The table includes approximately 120,000 clones, about nine tenths detected once. What was sequenced was blood. Every receptor here comes from a person between 18 and 75 years old in good health. Both conserved end residues are part of each CDR3.

v_call cdr3_length cdr3_aa
TRBV21-1 13 CASSPPCWAEQFF
TRBV7-3 14 CASSSQGATDTQYF
TRBV4-2 15 CASSPSSLANTEAFF
TRBV27 11 CASSFQETQYF
TRBV25-1 15 CASSDSRLYGDTQYF
TRBV5-1 14 CASSTPGLEETQYF
TRBV2 14 CASSERVVAEPQYF
TRBV5-1 16 CASSSAGTLGLYEQYF
TRBV6-1 12 CASSKTGDGYTF
TRBV7-8 16 CASSDRLAGGNNEQFF
TRBV9 15 CASNLDQYFTGELFF
TRBV5-1 16 CASSSIPGQGGYEQYF
TRBV10-2 14 CASSAQGFQETQYF
TRBV30 11 CAWQGAAEAFF
TRBV5-4 12 CASSLNTGELFF
TRBV7-9 13 CASSQTGTDTQYF
TRBV9 15 CASSAPHGGSNEQFF
TRBV30 16 CAWTLDRGYVTNEQFF
TRBV2 13 CASRDRAGETQYF
TRBV28 14 CASSFKGRNTEAFF
TRBV7-8 14 CASSLAGGNQPQHF
TRBV19 16 CASSEGDRGRQDEQYF
TRBV14 16 CASSQEELVSYNEQFF
TRBV10-3 13 CAISGTSRNEQFF
TRBV7-9 14 CASSRGLGDEKLFF
TRBV6-5 15 CASRAAAYSNQPQHF
TRBV28 16 CASSPDSTIPLYGYTF
TRBV7-9 11 CASSSSDTQYF
TRBV14 15 CASSPGTGGFYEQYF